The 20 T cell receptor beta chains reported below all come from one sample, sequenced in a study of regulatory T cells in long-lasting Graves disease. Construction of TCR beta libraries relied on iRepertoire HTBI primers and on Arm-PCR targeting CDR3 regions. TCRdb reprocessed the multiplex PCR reads via MiXCR and lists one record per CDR3 protein. The sample contains approximately 540,000 distinct CDR3 sequences, around 12% of which appear only once. Documented time point: newly diagnosed GD, antithyroid drugs for less than 3 months. Preparation of the TCR library used RNA extracted from PBMCs. These data were also reused for a study on T cells in Graves' hyperthyroidism and ophthalmopathy.

The sequencing here drew on peripheral blood mononuclear cells (PBMCs), taken at new diagnosis, from a patient treated with antithyroid drugs. These receptors came from a woman aged 25-40 years with Graves disease.

The table lists this clonotype with a few counts. The gene calls are TRBV4-1 and TRBJ1-6, with D hard to call. The V gene's germline CDR1 is MGHRA and CDR2 YSYEKL. Trimming removed 0 bases from V and 9 bases from J, with 15 bases in between. This CDR3 region has 16 residues. The CDR3 bases are TGCGCCAGCAGCCAAGATCTTCGGGGTTCAGGTTCACCCCTCCACTTT. Translated, it gives CASSQDLRGSGSPLHF.

This clonotype was seen just once. A much larger clone differs by one base, so this may be a read error. V and J are TRBV27 and TRBJ2-1; 7 positions agree with TRBD1. The V and J ends lost 3 bases and 3 bases, in that order; junction bases with no gene match: 5. From germline, CDR1 is MNHEY and CDR2 SMNVEV (reference sequence). The CDR3 is 15 residues long. CDR3 in amino acids: CASSFRGQFYNEQFF. The CDR3 DNA reads TGTGCCAGCAGTTTTAGGGGACAGTTCTACAATGAGCAGTTCTTC.

A few counts support this clonotype. This chain joins TRBV27 and TRBJ1-2; 10 bases agree with TRBD1. Trimming at V came to 0 bases and at J to 6 bases, leaving 4 bases not matched to a gene. CDR1 and CDR2 (germline): MNHEY, SMNVEV (reference sequence). CDR3 length: 15 residues. The DNA of the CDR3 is TGTGCCAGCAGTTTATCGGGACAGGGGTATAATGGCTACACCTTC. Translated: CASSLSGQGYNGYTF.

This clonotype was counted ten times or more. This chain links TRBV12-3 or TRBV12-4 with TRBJ1-3, with no clear D. Trimming removed 3 bases at V and 0 bases at J, with 12 bases between. The CDR3 is 16 amino acids. DNA for the CDR3: TGTGCCAGCAGTTTCCAGATTACGCTCTCTGGAAACACCATATATTTT. This gives the protein CASSFQITLSGNTIYF.

This clonotype was seen a few times. The chain couples TRBV9 to TRBJ1-1; D not resolved. This CDR3 has 14 residues. V dropped 4 bases and J dropped 4 bases, with 14 bases sitting between them. Germline CDR1 and CDR2: SGDLS and YYNGEE. CDR3 in DNA: TGTGCCAGCAGCACCTCCCCGGAGGGCACTGAAGCTTTCTTT. It specifies CASSTSPEGTEAFF. The full variable domain, completed using reference TRBV9 and TRBJ1-1, is DSGVTQTPKHLITATGQRVTLRCSPRSGDLSVYWYQQSLDQGLQFLIQYYNGEERAKGNILERFSAQQFPDLHSELNLSSLELGDSALYFCASSTSPEGTEAFFGQGTRLTVV.

This clonotype appeared many times. The rearrangement links TRBV7-2 to TRBJ1-1; no clear D. Per the germline V gene, CDR1 is SGHTA and CDR2 is FQGNSA. The CDR3 has 14 amino acids. The V and J ends lost 1 base and 0 bases respectively, with 6 bases between them. The CDR3 loop reads CASSLDPLNTEAFF. CDR3 coding DNA: TGTGCCAGCAGCTTAGACCCATTGAACACTGAAGCTTTCTTT.

This clonotype was picked up many times. The chain combines TRBV12-3 or TRBV12-4 with TRBJ2-2, with 8 nucleotides matching TRBD2. CDR3 length: 16 residues. The junction had 4 bases not matched to a gene; V was cut back by 3 bases and J by 1 base. Written as DNA, the CDR3 is TGTGCCAGCAGTTTTAGCGGGAATTTGAACACCGGGGAGCTGTTTTTT. This codes for CASSFSGNLNTGELFF.

This chain uses TRBV18 with TRBJ1-5; 9 bases are a match to TRBD1. The CDR3 totals 15 residues. Germline loops: CDR1 KGHSH, CDR2 LQKENI. V lost 0 bases to trimming and J lost 5 bases; unmatched junction nucleotides: 2. CDR3 sequence reads: CASSPPWTGDQPQHF. CDR3 bases: TGTGCCAGCTCACCACCTTGGACAGGGGATCAGCCCCAGCATTTT.

This clonotype occurred many times. The chain couples TRBV6-1 to TRBJ2-5; TRBD2 aligns across 10 bases. The CDR3 contains 13 residues. V gave up 9 bases and J gave up 4 bases; unmatched junction bases: 5. Germline V CDR1 and CDR2: MNHNS, SASEGT. CDR3 sequence: CASGTSAAETQYF. CDR3 bases: TGTGCCAGTGGGACTAGCGCAGCAGAGACCCAGTACTTC.

Here the CDR3 reads CASSQELAGGSDTQYF. CDR3 bases: TGCGCCAGCAGCCAAGAACTAGCGGGAGGGTCTGATACGCAGTATTTT. The chain joins TRBV4-1 to TRBJ2-3; 13 bases map to TRBD2. The junction had 3 bases not matched to a gene; V was cut back by 0 bases and J by 6 bases. The V gene's germline CDR1 is MGHRA and CDR2 YSYEKL. The CDR3 consists of 16 residues.

This clonotype has a count of ten or more. The CDR3 region has the DNA TGTGCCAGCAGTGAGGCCCTAGGGACCCAAGAGACCCAGTACTTC. Encoded protein: CASSEALGTQETQYF. The rearrangement joins TRBV2 to TRBJ2-5, with D perhaps assigned TRBD1 or TRBD2 (5 bases each). Per the germline V gene, CDR1 is SNHLY and CDR2 is FYNNEI. The germline V and J ends were trimmed by 3 bases and 1 base, with 12 bases remaining between them. This CDR3 is 15 amino acids long. The full variable domain, rest sourced from reference TRBV2 and TRBJ2-5, is EPEVTQTPSHQVTQMGQEVILRCVPISNHLYFYWYRQILGQKVEFLVSFYNNEISEKSEIFDDQFSVERPDGSNFTLKIRSTKLEDSAMYFCASSEALGTQETQYFGPGTRLLVL.

This clonotype was counted at least ten times. The rearrangement links TRBV15 to TRBJ1-4; D is possibly TRBD1 (6 bases). Germline CDR1 is LNHNV and CDR2 is YYDKDF (reference sequence). Trimming cost V 0 bases and J 8 bases, with 13 bases left between them. CDR3 size: 15 residues. The CDR3 here is CATSRDRGGGEKLFF. CDR3 coding DNA: TGTGCCACCAGCAGAGATAGGGGGGGAGGAGAAAAACTGTTTTTT.

The rearrangement joins TRBV7-2 to TRBJ2-5; 7 bases align to TRBD2. The end of the DNA is better explained by TRBJ2-1, so the J call may be wrong. The CDR3 totals 15 residues. CDR1 is SGHTA, CDR2 FQGNSA, per germline. Written as DNA, the CDR3 is TGTGCCAGCAGCTTAGCGGCTAGCGGACTCAATGAGCAGTTCTTC. Its protein product is CASSLAASGLNEQFF.

In its sample, this clonotype was seen a few times. V gene TRBV5-8 combines with J gene TRBJ1-2; D is unresolved. The CDR3 is 16 amino acids. Trimming cost V 5 bases and J 5 bases, with 22 bases left between them. Germline CDR1 SGHTS, CDR2 YDEGEE. CDR3 nucleotide sequence: TGTGCCAGCAGTCTCCCGGGGAGCCGGATGGGGTATGGCTACACCTTC. Translation: CASSLPGSRMGYGYTF.

The chain recombines TRBV6-1 with TRBJ1-6; no firm D call. Trimming shortened V by 2 bases and J by 5 bases, and 7 bases separated the two germline ends. Germline CDR1 MNHNS, CDR2 SASEGT. CDR3 size: 14 residues. CDR3 protein: CASSERRNNSPLHF. The CDR3 DNA sequence: TGTGCCAGCAGTGAACGACGGAATAATTCACCCCTCCACTTT.

The chain recombines TRBV20-1 with TRBJ2-7; 8 nucleotides agree with TRBD2. The germline V gene encodes CDR1 DFQATT and CDR2 SNEGSKA (reference sequence). The CDR3 spans 14 residues. V lost 2 bases, J lost 3 bases, and 6 bases stayed unmatched. CDR3 nucleotides: TGCAGTGCTAGACAGTTAGCGGGACACTACGAGCAGTACTTC. Protein sequence: CSARQLAGHYEQYF.

A remark on this clonotype: This sequence may be a read error, since a much larger clone differs from it by one base. The genes are TRBV7-2 and TRBJ2-7; TRBD1 agrees at 7 bases. Germline CDR1 is SGHTA and CDR2 is FQGNSA. The CDR3 totals 14 residues. V shed 5 bases and J 2 bases; nucleotides not matched to a gene: 6. The CDR3 region has the DNA TGTACCAGCAGCGTCCGGGACAGAGCCTACGAGCAGTACTTC. It is translated as CTSSVRDRAYEQYF.

Points on this clonotype: One junction end does not reproduce the germline sequence, and a read error may be involved. The chain uses TRBV5-1 and TRBJ2-1, with 10 nucleotides matching TRBD1. Germline assignment: CDR1 SGHRS and CDR2 YFSETQ. This CDR3 comprises 15 residues. In DNA, the CDR3 is TGTGCCAGCAGCCTGGGACAGGGGATTAGAAATGAGCAGTTCTTC. Protein product: CASSLGQGIRNEQFF.

This clonotype was picked up many times. The rearrangement links TRBV10-2 to TRBJ2-1; 9 nucleotides align to TRBD2. The CDR3 has 14 amino acids. V gave up 6 bases and J gave up 0 bases; unmatched junction bases: 0. Germline loops: CDR1 WSHSY, CDR2 SAAADI. The CDR3 reads CASRREGSYNEQFF. CDR3 DNA: TGCGCCAGCAGGCGGGAGGGCTCCTACAATGAGCAGTTCTTC.

This chain connects TRBV25-1 to TRBJ1-1, with unresolved D. Germline V gene data show CDR1 as MGHDK and CDR2 as SYGVNS. This CDR3 has 11 residues. V shed 2 bases and J shed 11 bases, with 9 bases lying between them. The CDR3 nucleotides read TGTGCCAGCAGTGAAAAGGGTATCGCTTTCTTT. Translating gives CASSEKGIAFF.